This T cell receptor (beta chain) was identified in a study of early T cells in non-severe SARS-CoV-2 infection. About the study: Unsorted whole blood bulk RNA was sequenced, with unpaired chains.

Study results and caveats: The VDJdb matching leaned toward anti-spike CD8 responses and overlooked private and CD4 specificities.

As concerns this clonotype: Its antigen is not known.

The TCR library protocol attached unique molecular identifiers to the individual cDNA molecules. TCRdb used MiXCR to reprocess the 5' RACE reads, holding one entry per CDR3 protein. The sample consists of about 55,000 distinct CDR3 sequences, around an eighth of them appearing once. This receptor was identified in an adult who was a healthcare worker with PCR-confirmed SARS-CoV-2 infection or an uninfected control (not recorded which). The sequencing input was whole blood.

CDR3 DNA sequence: TGTGCCAGCAGCTGGACAGGGCCGAACACTGAAGCTTTCTTT. Translated, it gives CASSWTGPNTEAFF. This chain links TRBV11-2 with TRBJ1-1, with 8 nucleotides matching TRBD1. The length of the CDR3 is 14 residues. Trimming took 4 bases from V and 1 from J; bases not matched to a gene: 2. From germline, CDR1 is SGHAT and CDR2 FQNNGV. Based on the CDR3 plus reference TRBV11-2 and TRBJ1-1, the full variable domain is EAGVAQSPRYKIIEKRQSVAFWCNPISGHATLYWYQQILGQGPKLLIQFQNNGVVDDSQLPKDRFSAERLKGVDSTLKIQPAKLEDSAVYLCASSWTGPNTEAFFGQGTRLTVV.